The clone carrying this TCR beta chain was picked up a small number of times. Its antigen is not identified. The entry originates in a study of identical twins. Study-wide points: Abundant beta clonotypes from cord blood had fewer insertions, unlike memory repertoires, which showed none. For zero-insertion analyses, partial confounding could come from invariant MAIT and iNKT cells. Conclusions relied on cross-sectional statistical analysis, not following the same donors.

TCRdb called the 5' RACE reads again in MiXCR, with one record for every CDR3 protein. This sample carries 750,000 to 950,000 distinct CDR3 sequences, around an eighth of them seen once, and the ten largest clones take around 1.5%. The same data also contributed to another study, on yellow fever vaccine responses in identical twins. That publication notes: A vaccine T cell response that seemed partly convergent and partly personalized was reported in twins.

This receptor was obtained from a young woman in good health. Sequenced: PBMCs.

The CDR3 is CASSYHGTEAFF. The CDR3 DNA sequence: TGCGCCAGCAGCTACCATGGTACTGAAGCTTTCTTT. The chain combines TRBV5-1 with TRBJ1-1, with D unclear. Germline CDR1 and CDR2: SGHRS and YFSETQ. The V and J ends lost 3 bases and 5 bases respectively, with 8 bases between them. This CDR3 region has 12 residues.